This entry describes one T cell receptor beta chain. No antigen is known for it. The sample carries other DNA sequences with the same CDR3. This entry is derived from a study of siplizumab effects on memory and regulatory T cells. TCRdb's copy holds only in-frame clones and misses some; the assay was immunoSEQ multiplex PCR. The sample lists 95,000 to 110,000 clones, about 94% occurring once. Germline-derived CDR1 and CDR2 are SGHTA and FQGTGA. The CDR3 runs 14 residues. With V trimmed by 4 bases and J by 5 bases, 3 bases remained unmatched. Study conclusions and caveats: The apparent diversity of naive T cells exceeded that of memory cells, and naive T cells seemed to make a major contribution to the alloresponse. Under siplizumab, alloreactive sequences traced to unstimulated CD4+ memory cells were significantly reduced. Whether the proliferating Tregs (from siplizumab cultures) were suppressive was not confirmed.

This TCR was recovered from a human donor in good health. The sequencing sample was made of Tregs sorted from blood. V is TRBV7-3 and J is TRBJ2-2; 8 bases are a match to TRBD1. This CDR3 is CASSSTGGTGELFF. CDR3 DNA sequence: TGTGCCAGCAGCTCCACAGGGGGTACCGGGGAGCTGTTTTTT.